What follows describes a single TCR beta chain. A multiplex PCR was run with 60 Vbeta primers and 13 Jbeta primers. Using immunoSEQ multiplex PCR, the repertoire was profiled, and TCRdb retains in-frame clones only, with some absent. The sample shows some 150,000 clones, roughly 79% of them seen only once. J was trimmed by 2 bases and V by 0 bases; bases with no gene match: 2. CDR1 and CDR2 (germline): SGHRS, YFSETQ. This CDR3 has 15 amino acids. This entry is derived from a study of cytomegalovirus exposure and HLA in healthy donors. The chain couples TRBV5-1 to TRBJ1-3, with 7 bases matching TRBD1. This sequence originates from a woman younger than 35 in good health and CMV-seropositive. The sequenced sample was PBMCs. CDR3 coding DNA: TGCGCCAGCAGCTTGGTAGGGGGCACTGGAAACACCATATATTTT. It yields the protein CASSLVGGTGNTIYF. Supplemented by reference TRBV5-1 and TRBJ1-3, the full variable domain reads KAGVTQTPRYLIKTRGQQVTLSCSPISGHRSVSWYQQTPGQGLQFLFEYFSETQRNKGNFPGRFSGRQFSNSRSEMNVSTLELGDSALYLCASSLVGGTGNTIYFGEGSWLTVV.